This T cell receptor (beta chain) appears in the sequencing data of a study of T cells expressing NK-cell markers. TCRdb reprocessed the 5' RACE reads and reports one entry per CDR3 protein, with no DNA. With 350,000 to 400,000 distinct CDR3 sequences in the sample, the ten largest clones hold roughly a tenth. A remark on this clonotype: Its specificity is unknown.

The study's findings and limits: Dominant NKG2C+ clonotypes accounted for roughly 1.0-7.0% of CD8+ T cells in six or seven donors. In a handful of donors, dominant clonotypes made up about 25-65% of CD3+CD56-NKG2C+ cells.

The CDR3 spans 13 residues. Sequencing used blood T cells: a sorted CD56 or NKG2C T cell subset, CD4+ or CD8+ T cells, or bulk PBMC T cells (not recorded which). The chain employs TRBV12-3 or TRBV12-4 and TRBJ2-5; TCRdb reports TRBD2, a call that lacks DNA to check it against. This receptor was obtained from a woman aged 45-65 years in good health. The CDR3 region is CASSGGLRETQYF.